Sequencing of this TCR beta chain was carried out in a study of blood T cell repertoires in COVID-19. Seattle-derived patients entered the study during active infection and were followed longitudinally. Assay: immunoSEQ multiplex PCR; the TCRdb copy retains only in-frame clones and omits some. The table lists 250,000 to 300,000 clones, just under 90% of them singletons, with approximately 6% in the top ten. The CDR3 totals 15 residues. V shed 0 bases and J shed 10 bases, with 18 bases lying between them. From germline, CDR1 is SGHDN and CDR2 FVKESK. This TCR was sampled from a woman between 45 and 60 years old with COVID-19, enrolled during active disease. Material for sequencing was peripheral blood. The chain is built from TRBV14 and TRBJ1-1; D possibly corresponds to TRBD1 (5 bases). CDR3: CASSQDWGEWSRAFF. CDR3 in DNA: TGTGCCAGCAGCCAAGATTGGGGGGAGTGGAGTAGAGCTTTCTTT.